These T cell receptor beta chains were read from a single sample in a study of blood T cells in healthy people across ages. TCRdb re-derived calls from the 5' RACE reads in MiXCR, one entry per CDR3 protein. Seen here are around 1,500,000 distinct CDR3 sequences, around two fifths observed once, and the top ten hold 7% to 9%. The sequenced material came from blood. These receptors came from a woman under 30 in good health. The CDR3 runs from the conserved cysteine through the conserved F or W. D genes are given only for firm matches. Expanded clones get a size class; other rows say once, few or many, or leave the size out.

j_gene	v_gene	abundance	d_gene	CDR3aa	CDR3nt
TRBJ1-1	TRBV4-2	-	-	CASLGGQFMNTEAFF	TGTGCCAGCCTGGGCGGACAGTTCATGAACACTGAAGCTTTCTTT
TRBJ1-2	TRBV20-1	-	-	CSARDRSSRSVWPNYGYTF	TGCAGTGCTAGAGATCGCAGTTCAAGATCCGTCTGGCCTAACTATGGCTACACCTTC
TRBJ2-3	TRBV29-1	-	-	CSVAVQGWTDTQYF	TGCAGCGTTGCGGTCCAGGGGTGGACAGATACGCAGTATTTT
TRBJ2-7	TRBV7-2	many	-	CASSFQARSSYEQYF	TGTGCCAGCAGCTTCCAAGCTCGTAGCTCCTACGAGCAGTACTTC
TRBJ1-2	TRBV3-1	-	-	CASSPPGRGNYGYTF	TGTGCCAGCAGCCCTCCAGGGCGGGGGAACTATGGCTACACCTTC
TRBJ2-7	TRBV7-2	few	TRBD2	CASSFGRGLSYNEQYF	TGTGCCAGCAGCTTCGGGCGGGGGTTATCCTACAATGAGCAGTACTTC
TRBJ2-1	TRBV20-1	-	-	CGADPESSYNKQFF	TGCGGTGCTGACCCTGAGAGCTCCTACAATAAGCAGTTCTTC
TRBJ1-2	TRBV30	-	-	CAWSVGGQRGYTF	TGTGCCTGGAGTGTAGGGGGACAAAGGGGCTACACCTTC
TRBJ2-5	TRBV7-9	-	-	CASSLVVRAEQETQYF	TGTGCCAGCAGCTTAGTGGTGAGGGCAGAACAAGAGACCCAGTACTTC
TRBJ2-5	TRBV20-1	-	TRBD2	CSARRLAGEGEQYF	TGCAGTGCTAGGCGACTAGCGGGAGAGGGTGAGCAGTACTTC
TRBJ2-3	TRBV9	-	-	CASGQSADTQYF	TGTGCCAGCGGACAGTCGGCAGATACGCAGTATTTT
TRBJ2-1	TRBV7-9	many	-	CASSLGGDEQFF	TGTGCCAGCAGTTTAGGAGGGGATGAGCAGTTCTTC
TRBJ1-1	TRBV7-2	once	TRBD1	CASSFSRDRVNTEAFF	TGTGCCAGCAGCTTTTCTCGGGACAGGGTTAACACTGAAGCTTTCTTT
TRBJ1-1	TRBV20-1	-	-	CSASSGWNTEAFF	TGCAGTGCTAGTTCAGGATGGAACACTGAAGCTTTCTTT
TRBJ2-1	TRBV10-1	few	-	CASSVVDGRGNEQFF	TGCGCCAGCAGTGTTGTGGACGGCCGGGGCAATGAGCAGTTCTTC
TRBJ2-3	TRBV28	few	TRBD1	CASSLMVTGITDTQYF	TGTGCCAGCAGTTTAATGGTGACAGGGATAACAGATACGCAGTATTTT
TRBJ2-5	TRBV12-3/TRBV12-4	-	TRBD2	CASSRGLGPYEQYF	TGTGCCAGCAGTCGGGGACTAGGTCCTTATGAGCAGTACTTC
TRBJ2-1	TRBV10-3	-	TRBD2	CAIKGAGGLRDEQFF	TGTGCCATCAAGGGTGCGGGGGGGCTTCGCGATGAGCAGTTCTTC
TRBJ2-1	TRBV5-5	-	TRBD2	CASQLGGTSGRAGDNEQFF	TGTGCCAGCCAGCTTGGGGGGACTAGCGGGAGGGCCGGGGACAATGAGCAGTTCTTC
TRBJ2-7	TRBV24-1	-	-	CATSDLSGEQYF	TGTGCCACCAGTGATTTATCCGGGGAGCAGTACTTC
TRBJ2-1	TRBV5-6	once	TRBD2	CASSTLAGGPNDEQFF	TGTGCCAGCAGCACTCTAGCGGGGGGCCCCAACGATGAGCAGTTCTTC
TRBJ2-7	TRBV11-2	-	TRBD2	CASSSRGAGGSYNEQYF	TGTGCCAGCAGCTCCCGTGGGGCGGGGGGCTCCTACAATGAGCAGTACTTC
TRBJ2-6	TRBV2	few	-	CASNDAGGANVLTF	TGTGCCAGCAATGATGCTGGCGGGGCCAACGTCCTGACTTTC
TRBJ1-6	TRBV27	-	-	CASSPRFASPLHF	TGTGCCAGCAGTCCACGCTTCGCTTCACCCCTCCACTTT
TRBJ1-5	TRBV20-1	few	TRBD1	CSTGQGNQPQHF	TGCAGTACAGGACAGGGGAATCAGCCCCAGCATTTT
TRBJ2-1	TRBV7-9	few	TRBD2	CASTTTSGVGHEQFF	TGTGCCAGCACCACGACTAGCGGGGTGGGGCATGAGCAGTTCTTC